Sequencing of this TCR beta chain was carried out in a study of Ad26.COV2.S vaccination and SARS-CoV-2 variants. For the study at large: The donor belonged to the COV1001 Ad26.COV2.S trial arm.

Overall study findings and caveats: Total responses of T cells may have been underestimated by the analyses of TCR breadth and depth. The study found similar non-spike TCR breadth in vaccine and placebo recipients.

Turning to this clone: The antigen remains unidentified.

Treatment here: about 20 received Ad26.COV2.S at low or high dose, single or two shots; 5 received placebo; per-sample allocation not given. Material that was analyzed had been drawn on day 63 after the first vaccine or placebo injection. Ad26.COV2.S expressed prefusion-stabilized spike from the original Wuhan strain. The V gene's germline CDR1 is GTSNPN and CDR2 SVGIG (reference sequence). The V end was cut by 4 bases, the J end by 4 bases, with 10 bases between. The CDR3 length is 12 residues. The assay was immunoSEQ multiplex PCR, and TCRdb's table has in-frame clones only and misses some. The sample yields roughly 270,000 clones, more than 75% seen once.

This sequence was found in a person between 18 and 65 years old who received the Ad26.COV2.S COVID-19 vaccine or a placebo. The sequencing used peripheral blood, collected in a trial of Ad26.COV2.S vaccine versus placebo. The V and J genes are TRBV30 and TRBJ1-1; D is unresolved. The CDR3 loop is CAWNRESTEAFF. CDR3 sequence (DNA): TGTGCCTGGAATAGGGAGAGCACTGAAGCTTTCTTT.